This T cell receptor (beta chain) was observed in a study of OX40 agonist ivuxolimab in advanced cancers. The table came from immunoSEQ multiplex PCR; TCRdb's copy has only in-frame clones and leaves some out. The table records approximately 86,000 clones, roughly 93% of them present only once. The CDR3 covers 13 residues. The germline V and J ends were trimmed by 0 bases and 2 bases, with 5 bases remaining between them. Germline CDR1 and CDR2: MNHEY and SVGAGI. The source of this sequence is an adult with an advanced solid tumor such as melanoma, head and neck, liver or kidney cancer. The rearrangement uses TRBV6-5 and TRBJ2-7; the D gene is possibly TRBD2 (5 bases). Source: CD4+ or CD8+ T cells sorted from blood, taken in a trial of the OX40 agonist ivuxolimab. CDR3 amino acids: CASSYSRAYEQYF. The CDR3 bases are TGTGCCAGCAGTTACTCGCGGGCCTACGAGCAGTACTTC.